This T cell receptor beta chain was recorded in a study of CD8 T cells in ankylosing spondylitis. TCRdb recomputed calls from the 5' RACE reads with MiXCR, one row per CDR3 protein. The sample carries around 150,000 distinct CDR3 sequences, under 45% recorded once. This clonotype was seen more than once but under ten times. V lost 4 bases and J lost 0, with 12 bases in between. This CDR3 has 15 residues. CDR1 LGHNA and CDR2 YSLEER come from the germline V gene. This clonotype originated in a male donor with ankylosing spondylitis. V gene TRBV4-3 combines with J gene TRBJ1-2; TRBD1 might be the D (5 bases). The material sequenced was synovial fluid, either unsorted or a sorted T cell fraction (not recorded which). CDR3 sequence (DNA): TGCGCCAGCAGCCGAGACGGACAAGCTAACTATGGCTACACCTTC. This codes for CASSRDGQANYGYTF.